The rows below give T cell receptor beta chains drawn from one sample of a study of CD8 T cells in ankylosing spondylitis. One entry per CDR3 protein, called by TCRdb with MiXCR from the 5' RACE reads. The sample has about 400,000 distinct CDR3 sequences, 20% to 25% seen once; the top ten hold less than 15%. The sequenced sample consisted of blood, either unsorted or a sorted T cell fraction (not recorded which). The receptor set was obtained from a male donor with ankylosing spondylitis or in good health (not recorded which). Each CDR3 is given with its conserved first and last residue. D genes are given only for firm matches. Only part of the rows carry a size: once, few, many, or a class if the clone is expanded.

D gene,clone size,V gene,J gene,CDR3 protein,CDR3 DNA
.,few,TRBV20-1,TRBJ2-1,CSAITWSSYNEQFF,TGCAGTGCTATAACTTGGAGCTCCTACAATGAGCAGTTCTTC
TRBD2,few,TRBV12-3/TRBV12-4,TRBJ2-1,CASSTYRGLAGGMFF,TGTGCCAGCAGTACTTACCGCGGACTAGCGGGGGGTATGTTCTTC
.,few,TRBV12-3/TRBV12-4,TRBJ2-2,CASSPLGGPTGELFF,TGTGCCAGCAGTCCCTTGGGGGGCCCCACCGGGGAGCTGTTTTTT
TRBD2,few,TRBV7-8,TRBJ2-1,CASSLAGGGPLVNEQFF,TGTGCCAGCAGCTTAGCTGGCGGGGGTCCCCTTGTCAATGAGCAGTTCTTC
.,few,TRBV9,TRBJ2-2,CASSVEKGVANTGELFF,TGTGCCAGCAGCGTAGAAAAGGGGGTAGCGAACACCGGGGAGCTGTTTTTT
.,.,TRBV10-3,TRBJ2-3,CAILKGTDTQYF,TGTGCCATCCTCAAAGGCACAGATACGCAGTATTTT
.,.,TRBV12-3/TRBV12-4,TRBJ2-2,CASSLVREPGELFF,TGTGCCAGCAGTTTAGTGCGGGAACCCGGGGAGCTGTTTTTT
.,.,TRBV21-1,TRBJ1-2,CASSKGCLGRRAYGYTF,TGTGCCAGCAGCAAAGGCTGCCTGGGCAGAAGGGCTTATGGCTACACCTTC
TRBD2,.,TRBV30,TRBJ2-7,CAWSDPLAGETYEQYF,TGTGCCTGGAGCGACCCGTTAGCGGGGGAAACCTACGAGCAGTACTTC
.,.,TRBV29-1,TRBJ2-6,CSVVTGSGANVLTF,TGCAGCGTTGTTACAGGGTCTGGGGCCAACGTCCTGACTTTC
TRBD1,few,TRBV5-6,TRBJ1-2,CASSPGQGYYGYTF,TGTGCCAGCAGCCCAGGACAGGGGTACTATGGCTACACCTTC
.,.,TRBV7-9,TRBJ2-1,CASSLDSRVNEQFF,TGTGCCAGCAGCTTAGACAGCCGGGTGAATGAGCAGTTCTTC
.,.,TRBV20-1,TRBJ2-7,CSARPSYEQYF,TGCAGTGCTAGGCCTAGCTACGAGCAGTACTTC
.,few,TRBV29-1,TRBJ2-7,CSVEQSSYEQYF,TGCAGCGTTGAGCAATCCAGTTACGAGCAGTACTTC
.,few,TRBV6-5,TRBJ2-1,CASSYGTKYNEQFF,TGTGCCAGCAGTTACGGGACCAAGTACAATGAGCAGTTCTTC
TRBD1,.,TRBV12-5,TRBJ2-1,CASGFQGASVNEQFF,TGTGCTAGTGGTTTCCAGGGGGCAAGTGTAAATGAGCAGTTCTTC
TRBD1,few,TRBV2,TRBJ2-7,CASSEGGQRYEQYF,TGTGCCAGCAGTGAAGGGGGACAGCGCTACGAGCAGTACTTC
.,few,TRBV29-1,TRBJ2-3,CSVARTDTQYF,TGCAGCGTTGCCCGCACAGATACGCAGTATTTT
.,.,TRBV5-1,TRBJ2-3,CASSLVAGTVTDTQYF,TGCGCCAGCAGCTTGGTAGCCGGGACTGTCACAGATACGCAGTATTTT
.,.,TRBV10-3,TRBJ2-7,CTISERERAYEQYF,TGTACCATCAGTGAGAGGGAACGGGCATACGAGCAGTACTTC
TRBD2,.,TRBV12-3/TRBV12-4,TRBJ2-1,CASSLGVSGGTEQFF,TGTGCCAGCAGTTTGGGGGTTAGCGGGGGGACTGAGCAGTTCTTC
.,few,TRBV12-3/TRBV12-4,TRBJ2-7,CASSSSITYEQYF,TGTGCCAGCAGTTCCAGTATCACCTACGAGCAGTACTTC
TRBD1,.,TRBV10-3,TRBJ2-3,CATQGGEGTDTQYF,TGTGCCACACAGGGGGGTGAAGGCACAGATACGCAGTATTTT
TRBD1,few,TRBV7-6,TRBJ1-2,CASSLEPGTAYGYTF,TGTGCCAGCAGCTTAGAACCCGGGACAGCCTATGGCTACACCTTC
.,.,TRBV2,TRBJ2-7,CASSGLEMWGEQYF,TGTGCCAGCAGTGGGTTAGAGATGTGGGGCGAGCAGTACTTC
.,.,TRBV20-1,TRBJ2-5,CSAQGSETQYF,TGCAGTGCCCAGGGGTCGGAGACCCAGTACTTC
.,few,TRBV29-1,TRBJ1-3,CSVELVGALGNTIYF,TGCAGCGTTGAATTAGTGGGGGCACTCGGAAACACCATATATTTT
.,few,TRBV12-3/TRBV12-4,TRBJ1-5,CASTSFYNQPQHF,TGTGCCAGCACATCATTCTACAACCAGCCCCAGCATTTT
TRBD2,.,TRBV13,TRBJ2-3,CASSSGTSGGPSTDTQYF,TGTGCCAGCAGCTCAGGGACTAGCGGGGGGCCTAGCACAGATACGCAGTATTTT
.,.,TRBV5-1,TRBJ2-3,CASSLVRTTFTDTQYF,TGCGCCAGCAGCTTGGTACGGACTACGTTCACAGATACGCAGTATTTT
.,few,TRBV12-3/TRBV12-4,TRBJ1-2,CASSFGGYGYTF,TGTGCCAGCAGTTTTGGGGGCTATGGCTACACCTTC
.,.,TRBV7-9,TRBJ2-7,CASSVRDIRSHEQYF,TGTGCCAGCAGCGTCCGGGATATCAGATCCCACGAGCAGTACTTC
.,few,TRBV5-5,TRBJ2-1,CASSSHPGGEQFF,TGTGCCAGCAGCTCCCACCCGGGCGGAGAGCAGTTCTTC
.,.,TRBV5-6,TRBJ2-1,CANIKRAGGSYNEQFF,TGTGCCAACATTAAACGGGCCGGGGGCTCCTACAATGAGCAGTTCTTC
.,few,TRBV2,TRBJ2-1,CASSEGTNVWDEQFF,TGTGCCAGCAGTGAAGGGACTAACGTTTGGGATGAGCAGTTCTTC
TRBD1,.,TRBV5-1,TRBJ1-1,CASSQGTEPEAFF,TGCGCCAGCAGCCAAGGGACAGAGCCTGAAGCTTTCTTT
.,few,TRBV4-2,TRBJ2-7,CASSQTEVRGPYEQYF,TGTGCCAGCAGCCAAACAGAGGTCCGAGGTCCGTACGAGCAGTACTTC
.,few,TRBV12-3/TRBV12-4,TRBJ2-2,CASRYRASGELFF,TGTGCCAGCCGGTATAGGGCGTCCGGGGAGCTGTTTTTT
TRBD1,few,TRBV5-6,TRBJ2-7,CASSWGTAEQYF,TGTGCCAGCAGCTGGGGGACAGCGGAGCAGTACTTC
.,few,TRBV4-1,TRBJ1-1,CASSHGLGTEGNTEAFF,TGCGCCAGCAGCCACGGTCTGGGTACAGAGGGGAACACTGAAGCTTTCTTT
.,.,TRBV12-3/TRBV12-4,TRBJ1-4,CASSLGPGLGEKLFF,TGTGCCAGCAGTTTAGGGCCGGGGCTAGGTGAAAAACTGTTTTTT
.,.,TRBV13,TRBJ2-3,CASSLTALTDTQYF,TGTGCCAGCAGCTTGACGGCCCTCACAGATACGCAGTATTTT
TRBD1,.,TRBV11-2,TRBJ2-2,CASSSKGQGTNTGELFF,TGTGCCAGCAGCTCGAAAGGACAGGGGACGAACACCGGGGAGCTGTTTTTT
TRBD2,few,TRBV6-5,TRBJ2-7,CASSYLGVAGGEQYF,TGTGCCAGCAGTTACTTGGGGGTAGCGGGGGGCGAGCAGTACTTC
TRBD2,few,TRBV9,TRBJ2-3,CASSVSGVSTDTQYF,TGTGCCAGCAGCGTCAGCGGGGTCAGCACAGATACGCAGTATTTT